This TCR beta chain was captured in a study of identifying expanded T cells in peripheral blood (dated by TCRdb to between 2019 and 2020). With regard to the full study: Separate aliquots of the same genomic DNA pool were sequenced to produce technical replicates, and four replicates were compared in pairs.

No immune events such as infections were documented for the healthy donors during the collection period. Healthy-donor blood repertoires served as a training cohort to calibrate time-dependent variance in a beta-binomial model of T-cell clone differential abundance. The training cohort included approximately 10 healthy donors, of whom 3 were female and 7 were male. The donors were between roughly 29 and 65 years old, with an average age of roughly 41 years. Obtained from a commercial supplier, whole blood was collected from each healthy donor at three time points set two to three weeks apart. For immunosequencing, genomic DNA was extracted from whole blood that had not been sorted. TCRbeta CDR3 regions were profiled by bias-controlled multiplex PCR amplification of genomic DNA with the immunoSEQ Assay. The paper's processing steps were these. The absolute abundance of each unique TCRbeta CDR3 region was quantified after sequences were collapsed and filtered. Differential abundance was tested with a binomial (Fisher-equivalent) model and with a beta-binomial model adding time-dependent variance fitted from healthy donors. Clones with fewer than 5 combined templates were excluded, and clones with Benjamini-Hochberg FDR below 0.01 were called differentially abundant. Using the form v = (b*log(k)+a)^2, the beta-binomial variance was modeled as a function of the total template count across the two samples. TCRdb stores this immuneACCESS table with in-frame sequences only. Part of the clones is absent; in the studies checked, under half of the shortfall reflects unresolved V genes, and no reason is known for the rest. V and J calls and clone size are given by that table; D and trimming were obtained from the DNA. Recorded for this sample are 100,000 or so clones; around nine tenths of them occurred a single time. The ten top clones hold about a sixth of the sample.

Broad study findings and their caveats: The beta-binomial model significantly reduced the number of clones called differentially abundant and the false-positive rate across all healthy-donor time intervals. Variance in clone template counts between roughly two-week samples significantly increased with total template count across all healthy donors. The binomial model flagged roughly 1.2 differentially abundant clones between technical replicates but roughly 15 over roughly two weeks and around 19 over four weeks. The authors expected biological variance in healthy repertoires might increase further over much longer intervals such as months to years.

CDR1 MNHNS and CDR2 SASEGT are derived from the germline V gene. V has 8 bases trimmed and J has 3 bases trimmed; junction bases matching no gene number 1. The CDR3 numbers 12 residues from cysteine through phenylalanine. The only DNA kept is the CDR3, 36 bases in frame from the first base. This clone was recorded only once. This clone's antigen is unknown. No qualities accompany the bases; no much larger clone lies one base away. Material: blood. The source is a person aged 18 to 75 in good health. Recombination linked TRBV6-1 to TRBJ2-7; TRBD1 aligns with 10 central bases. The CDR3: CASGQGDYEQYF. The sequence in DNA is TGTGCCAGCGGACAGGGGGACTACGAGCAGTACTTC.